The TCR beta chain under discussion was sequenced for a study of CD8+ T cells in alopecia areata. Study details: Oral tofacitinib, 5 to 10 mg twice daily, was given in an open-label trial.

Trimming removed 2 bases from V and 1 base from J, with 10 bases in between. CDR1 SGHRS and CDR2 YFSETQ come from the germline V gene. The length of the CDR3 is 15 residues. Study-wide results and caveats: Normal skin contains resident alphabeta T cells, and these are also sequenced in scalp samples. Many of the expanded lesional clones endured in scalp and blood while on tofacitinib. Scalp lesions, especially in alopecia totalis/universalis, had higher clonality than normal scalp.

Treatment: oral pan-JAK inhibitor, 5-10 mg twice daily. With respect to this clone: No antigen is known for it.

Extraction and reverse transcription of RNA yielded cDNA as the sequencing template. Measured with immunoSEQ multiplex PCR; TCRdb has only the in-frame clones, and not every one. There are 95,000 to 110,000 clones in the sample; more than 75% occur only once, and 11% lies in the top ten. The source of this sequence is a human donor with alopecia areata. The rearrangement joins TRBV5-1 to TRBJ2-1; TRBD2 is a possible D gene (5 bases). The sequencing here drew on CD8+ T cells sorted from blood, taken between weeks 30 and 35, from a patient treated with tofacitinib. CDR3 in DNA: TGCGCCAGCAGCTTCAGAGGCGGGTCCTACAATGAGCAGTTCTTC. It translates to CASSFRGGSYNEQFF.